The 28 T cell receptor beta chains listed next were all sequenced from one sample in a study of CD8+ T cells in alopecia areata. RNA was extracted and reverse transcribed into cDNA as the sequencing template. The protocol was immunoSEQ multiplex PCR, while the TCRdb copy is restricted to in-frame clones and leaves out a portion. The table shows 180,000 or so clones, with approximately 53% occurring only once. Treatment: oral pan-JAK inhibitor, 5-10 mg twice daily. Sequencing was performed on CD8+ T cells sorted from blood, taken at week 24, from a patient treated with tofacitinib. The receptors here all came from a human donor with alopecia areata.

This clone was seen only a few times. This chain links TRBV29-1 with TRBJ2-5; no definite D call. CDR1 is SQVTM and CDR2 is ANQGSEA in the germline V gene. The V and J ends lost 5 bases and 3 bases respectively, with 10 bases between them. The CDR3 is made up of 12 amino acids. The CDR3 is CSVTDGKETQYF. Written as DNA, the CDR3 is TGCAGCGTTACGGACGGAAAAGAGACCCAGTACTTC.

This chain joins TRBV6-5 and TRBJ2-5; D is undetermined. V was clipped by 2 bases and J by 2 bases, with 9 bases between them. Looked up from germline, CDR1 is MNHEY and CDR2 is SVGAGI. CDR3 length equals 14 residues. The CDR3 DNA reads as TGTGCCAGCAGTTACCTCCCACCTCAAGAGACCCAGTACTTC. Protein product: CASSYLPPQETQYF.

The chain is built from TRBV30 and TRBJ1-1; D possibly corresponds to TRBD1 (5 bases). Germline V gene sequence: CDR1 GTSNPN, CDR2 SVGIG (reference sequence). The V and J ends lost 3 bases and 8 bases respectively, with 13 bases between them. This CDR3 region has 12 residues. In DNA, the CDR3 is TGTGCCTGGAGCCCAGGGTTTGGCGAAGCTTTCTTT. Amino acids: CAWSPGFGEAFF.

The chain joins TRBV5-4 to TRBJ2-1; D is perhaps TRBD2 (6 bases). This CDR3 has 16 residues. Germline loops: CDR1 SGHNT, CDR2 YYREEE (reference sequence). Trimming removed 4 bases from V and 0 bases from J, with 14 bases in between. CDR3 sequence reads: CASSGSGSGSYNEQFF. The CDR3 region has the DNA TGTGCCAGCAGCGGCAGTGGTAGCGGCTCCTACAATGAGCAGTTCTTC.

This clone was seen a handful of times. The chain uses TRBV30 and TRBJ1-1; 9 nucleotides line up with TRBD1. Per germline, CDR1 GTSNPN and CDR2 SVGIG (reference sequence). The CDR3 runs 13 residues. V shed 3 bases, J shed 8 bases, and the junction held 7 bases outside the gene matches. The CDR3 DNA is TGTGCCTGGAGCCATGGGACAGGGCAAGAAGCTTTCTTT. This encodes CAWSHGTGQEAFF.

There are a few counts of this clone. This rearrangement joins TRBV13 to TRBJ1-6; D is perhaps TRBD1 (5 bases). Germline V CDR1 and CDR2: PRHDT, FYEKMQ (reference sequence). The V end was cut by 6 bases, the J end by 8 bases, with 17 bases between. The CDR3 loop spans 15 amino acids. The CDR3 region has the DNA TGTGCCAGCAGTGCTTCGTGGACATCTTATTCACCCCTCCACTTT. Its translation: CASSASWTSYSPLHF.

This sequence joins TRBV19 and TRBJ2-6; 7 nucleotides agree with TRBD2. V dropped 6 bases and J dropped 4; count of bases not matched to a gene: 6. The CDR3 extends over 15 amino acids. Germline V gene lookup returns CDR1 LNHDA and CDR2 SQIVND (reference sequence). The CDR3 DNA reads TGTGCCAGTAGAGCGGGACTTTCCGGGGCCAACGTCCTGACTTTC. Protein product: CASRAGLSGANVLTF.

CDR3 amino acids: CASSNYPASDEQYF. For the CDR3, the DNA is TGTGCCAGCAGCAATTATCCCGCGTCGGACGAGCAGTACTTC. This chain uses TRBV27 with TRBJ2-7; D is uncertain. Germline V CDR1 and CDR2: MNHEY, SMNVEV (reference sequence). The V gene lost 6 bases and the J gene lost 5 bases, with 17 bases spanning the gap. The CDR3 contains 14 residues.

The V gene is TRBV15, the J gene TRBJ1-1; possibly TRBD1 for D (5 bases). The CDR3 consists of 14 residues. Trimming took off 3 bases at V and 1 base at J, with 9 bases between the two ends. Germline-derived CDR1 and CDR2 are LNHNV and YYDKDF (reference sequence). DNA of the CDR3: TGTGCCACCAGCAGGACGGACACGAACACTGAAGCTTTCTTT. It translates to CATSRTDTNTEAFF.

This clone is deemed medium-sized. The CDR3 spells CASSQDFLGQGPNTGELFF. DNA for the CDR3: TGCGCCAGCAGCCAAGATTTCCTGGGCCAAGGCCCGAACACCGGGGAGCTGTTTTTT. The V gene is TRBV4-3, the J gene TRBJ2-2; D is undetermined. Trimming cost V 0 bases and J 0 bases, with 17 bases left between them. Germline-derived CDR1 and CDR2 are LGHNA and YSLEER. CDR3 length: 19 amino acids.

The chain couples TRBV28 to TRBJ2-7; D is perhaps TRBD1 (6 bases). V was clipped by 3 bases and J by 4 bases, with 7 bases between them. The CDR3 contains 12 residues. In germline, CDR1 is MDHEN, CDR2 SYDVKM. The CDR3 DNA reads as TGTGCCAGCAGTTTTAGGGGGTACGAGCAGTACTTC. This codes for CASSFRGYEQYF.

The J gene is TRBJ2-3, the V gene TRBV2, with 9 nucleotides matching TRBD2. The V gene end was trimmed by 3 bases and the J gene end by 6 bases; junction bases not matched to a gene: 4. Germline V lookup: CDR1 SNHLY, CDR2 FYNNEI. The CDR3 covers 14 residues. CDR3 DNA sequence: TGTGCCAGCAGTGAGTGGACTAGCGCGGATACGCAGTATTTT. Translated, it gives CASSEWTSADTQYF.

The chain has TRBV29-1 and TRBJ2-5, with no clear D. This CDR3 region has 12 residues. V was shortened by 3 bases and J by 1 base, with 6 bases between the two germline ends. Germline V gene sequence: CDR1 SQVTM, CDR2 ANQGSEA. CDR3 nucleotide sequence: TGCAGCGTTGATGGCGTCCAAGAGACCCAGTACTTC. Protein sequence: CSVDGVQETQYF.

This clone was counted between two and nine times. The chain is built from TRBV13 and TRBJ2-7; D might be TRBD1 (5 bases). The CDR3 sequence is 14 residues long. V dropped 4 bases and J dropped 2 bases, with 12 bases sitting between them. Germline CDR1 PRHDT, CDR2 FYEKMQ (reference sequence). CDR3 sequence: CASSSDTYPYEQYF. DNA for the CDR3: TGTGCCAGCAGCTCGGACACCTACCCCTACGAGCAGTACTTC.

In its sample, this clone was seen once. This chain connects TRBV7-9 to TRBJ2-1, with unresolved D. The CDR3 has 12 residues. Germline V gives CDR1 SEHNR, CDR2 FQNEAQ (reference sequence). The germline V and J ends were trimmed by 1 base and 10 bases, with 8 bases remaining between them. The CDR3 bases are TGTGCCAGCAGCTTAGTCCCGACAGAGCAGTTCTTC. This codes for CASSLVPTEQFF.

CDR3: CAWNYGGSNQPQHF. Here the CDR3 DNA reads TGTGCCTGGAACTATGGAGGGAGCAATCAGCCCCAGCATTTT. The V and J genes are TRBV30 and TRBJ1-5; unclear D gene. The germline gives CDR1 GTSNPN, CDR2 SVGIG (reference sequence). V was pared by 4 bases and J by 1 base, with 11 bases between. There are 14 residues in the CDR3.

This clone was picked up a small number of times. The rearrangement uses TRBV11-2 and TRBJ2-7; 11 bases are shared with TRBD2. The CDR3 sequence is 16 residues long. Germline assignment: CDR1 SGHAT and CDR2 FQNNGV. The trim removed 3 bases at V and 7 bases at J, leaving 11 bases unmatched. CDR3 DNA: TGTGCCAGCAGCTTCCTCTCTAGCGGGGGGCCTGGGGAGCAGTACTTC. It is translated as CASSFLSSGGPGEQYF.

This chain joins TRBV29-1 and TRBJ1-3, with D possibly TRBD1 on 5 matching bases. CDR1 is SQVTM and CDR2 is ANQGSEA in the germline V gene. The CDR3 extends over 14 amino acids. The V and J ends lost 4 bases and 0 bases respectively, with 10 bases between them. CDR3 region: CSVVVGGSGNTIYF. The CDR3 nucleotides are TGCAGCGTTGTAGTCGGGGGCTCTGGAAACACCATATATTTT.

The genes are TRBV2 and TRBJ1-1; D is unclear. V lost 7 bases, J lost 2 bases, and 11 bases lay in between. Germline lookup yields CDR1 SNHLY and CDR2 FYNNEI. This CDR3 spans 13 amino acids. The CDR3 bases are TGTGCCAGCATACGGTGGGGAAACACTGAAGCTTTCTTT. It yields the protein CASIRWGNTEAFF.

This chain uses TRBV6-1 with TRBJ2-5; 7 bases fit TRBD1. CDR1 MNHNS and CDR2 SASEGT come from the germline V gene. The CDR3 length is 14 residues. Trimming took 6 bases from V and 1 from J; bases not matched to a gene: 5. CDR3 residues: CASSDWDSQETQYF. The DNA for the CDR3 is TGTGCCAGCAGCGATTGGGACAGCCAAGAGACCCAGTACTTC.

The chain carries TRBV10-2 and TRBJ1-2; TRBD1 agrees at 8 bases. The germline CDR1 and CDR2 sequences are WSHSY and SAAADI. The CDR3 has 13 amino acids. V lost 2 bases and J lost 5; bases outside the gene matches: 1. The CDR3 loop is CASSEDRGYGYTF. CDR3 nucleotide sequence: TGCGCCAGCAGTGAGGACAGGGGTTATGGCTACACCTTC.

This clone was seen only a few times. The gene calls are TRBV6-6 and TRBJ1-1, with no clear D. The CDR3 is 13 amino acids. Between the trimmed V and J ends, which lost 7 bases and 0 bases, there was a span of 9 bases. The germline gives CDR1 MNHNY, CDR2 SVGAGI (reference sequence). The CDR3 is CASTRTLNTEAFF. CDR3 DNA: TGTGCCAGCACCCGGACTTTGAACACTGAAGCTTTCTTT.

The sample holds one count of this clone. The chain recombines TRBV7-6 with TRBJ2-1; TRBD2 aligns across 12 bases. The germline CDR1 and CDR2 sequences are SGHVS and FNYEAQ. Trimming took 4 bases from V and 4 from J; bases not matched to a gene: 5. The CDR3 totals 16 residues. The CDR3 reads CASSSLAGGQYNEQFF. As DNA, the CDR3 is TGTGCCAGCAGCTCACTAGCGGGGGGTCAATACAATGAGCAGTTCTTC.

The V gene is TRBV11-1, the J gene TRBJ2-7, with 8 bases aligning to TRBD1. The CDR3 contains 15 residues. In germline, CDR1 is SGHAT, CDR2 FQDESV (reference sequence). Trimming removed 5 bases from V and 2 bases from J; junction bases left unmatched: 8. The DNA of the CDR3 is TGTGCCAGCAGCGCGACAGGGGACTTCCCCTACGAGCAGTACTTC. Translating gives CASSATGDFPYEQYF.

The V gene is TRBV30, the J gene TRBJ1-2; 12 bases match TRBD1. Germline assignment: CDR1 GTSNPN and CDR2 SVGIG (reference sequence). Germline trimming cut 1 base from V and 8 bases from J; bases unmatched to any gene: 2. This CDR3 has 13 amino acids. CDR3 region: CAWSGDRGPGYTF. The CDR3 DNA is TGTGCCTGGAGTGGGGACAGGGGGCCCGGCTACACCTTC.

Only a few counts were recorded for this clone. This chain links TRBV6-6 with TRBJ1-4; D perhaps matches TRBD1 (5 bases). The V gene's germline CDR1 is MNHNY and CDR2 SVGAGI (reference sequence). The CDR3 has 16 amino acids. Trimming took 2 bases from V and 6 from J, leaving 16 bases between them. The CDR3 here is CASSYPQGRRDEKLFF. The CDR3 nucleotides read TGTGCCAGCAGTTACCCCCAGGGTAGACGGGATGAAAAACTGTTTTTT.

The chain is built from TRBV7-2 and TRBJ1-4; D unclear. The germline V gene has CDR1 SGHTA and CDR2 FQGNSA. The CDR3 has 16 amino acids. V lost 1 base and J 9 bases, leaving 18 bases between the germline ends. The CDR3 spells CASSLVSGWERKKLFF. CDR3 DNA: TGTGCCAGCAGCTTAGTCTCGGGCTGGGAGAGGAAAAAACTGTTTTTT. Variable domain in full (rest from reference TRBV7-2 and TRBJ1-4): GAGVSQSPSNKVTEKGKDVELRCDPISGHTALYWYRQSLGQGLEFLIYFQGNSAPDKSGLPSDRFSAERTGGSVSTLTIQRTQQEDSAVYLCASSLVSGWERKKLFFGSGTQLSVL.

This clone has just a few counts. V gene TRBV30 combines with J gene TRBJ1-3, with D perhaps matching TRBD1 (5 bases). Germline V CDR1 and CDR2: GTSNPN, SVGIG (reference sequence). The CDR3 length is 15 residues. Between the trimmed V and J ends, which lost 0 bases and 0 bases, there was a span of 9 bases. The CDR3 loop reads CAWSVDGTSGNTIYF. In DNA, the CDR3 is TGTGCCTGGAGTGTAGACGGGACCTCTGGAAACACCATATATTTT.